This T cell receptor (beta chain) was identified in a study of CD4 T cells in relation to SARS-CoV-2 and coronaviruses. Study background: TCR beta CDR3s were sequenced after approximately ten-day antigen culture of PBMCs. General study findings and limits: Pre-pandemic and post-infection samples never came from the same donor. Crossreactivity was assessed only for spike protein, not other viral proteins.

Concerning this clone: As yet, its antigen is unknown.

Germline CDR1 and CDR2: MNHEY and SVGAGI. CDR3 size: 13 residues. Trimming cost V 5 bases and J 5 bases, with 12 bases left between them. Libraries were prepared by immunoSEQ multiplex PCR; TCRdb keeps only in-frame clonotypes and omits some of them. The data contain over 10,000 clones, around 73% of them singletons. CD4+ T cells from unexposed donors were obtained before the COVID-19 pandemic (2011-2018). The cells were cultured for around ten days before CD4+ T cells were isolated. The sequence was obtained from a human donor in good health. Sequenced input: CD4+ T cells from PBMCs, cultured in vitro. This sequence joins TRBV6-5 and TRBJ2-5; D is perhaps TRBD1 (5 bases). CDR3 amino acids: CASSPAGRETQYF. CDR3 in DNA: TGTGCCAGCAGTCCCGCAGGGCGGGAGACCCAGTACTTC.